What follows describes a single TCR beta chain. This entry is derived from a study of blood T cell repertoires in COVID-19. At the level of the study: From the United States, Italy and Spain came samples of acute and convalescent COVID-19. PBMCs, B-cell-depleted T cells, or T cells were the source of the cDNA or gDNA that made up the material.

Authors' analysis steps: Nucleated cell counts were estimated from reference gene primer amplification. The repertoire was sequenced with immunoSEQ multiplex PCR; TCRdb's copy has only in-frame clones and lacks some. V and J calls and clone size are given by that table; D and trimming were obtained from the DNA. The profile shows approximately 46,000 clones, roughly 83% of them singletons. The CDR3 has 18 amino acids. Germline-derived CDR1 and CDR2 are SGHRS and YFSETQ. V was pared by 2 bases and J by 0 bases, with 6 bases of the junction left unmatched. Sequencing was carried out using peripheral blood. This chain connects TRBV5-1 to TRBJ2-6; 9 bases match TRBD2. This clonotype was obtained from a human donor in a cohort sampled during active COVID-19. Here the CDR3 reads CASSFFLAGRSGANVLTF. DNA of the CDR3: TGCGCCAGCAGCTTTTTCCTAGCGGGACGCTCTGGGGCCAACGTCCTGACTTTC.